Shown below are 20 T cell receptor beta chains from a single sample sequenced in a study of human T cells and chemical hapten exposure. TCRdb analysed the RACE reads with MiXCR anew, one entry per CDR3 protein. The sample includes under 100,000 distinct CDR3 sequences, roughly 10% of them seen just once. The time point denotes: patch test 2, 6 weeks after DPC sensitization. The treatment: therapeutic diphenylcyclopropenone sensitization with weekly scalp DPC. The specimen comprised whole blood, sampled in connection with sensitization to the hapten diphenylcyclopropenone (DPC). The receptors were sampled from a woman in her thirties with alopecia areata. Some clones in this sample may be carry-over from other donors' samples.

This clonotype was seen repeatedly, ten times or more. The genes are TRBV6-1 and TRBJ2-3; D ambiguous. Trimming cost V 4 bases and J 0 bases, with 2 bases left between them. The CDR3 runs to 12 residues. Per the germline V gene, CDR1 is MNHNS and CDR2 is SASEGT. CDR3 nucleotide sequence: TGTGCCAGCAGTGTGAGCACAGATACGCAGTATTTT. Translated: CASSVSTDTQYF.

At least ten counts were recorded for this clonotype. The chain uses TRBV2 and TRBJ1-2; 7 nucleotides align to TRBD1. The CDR3 is made up of 14 amino acids. The V and J ends lost 5 bases and 4 bases, in that order; junction bases with no gene match: 7. CDR1 is SNHLY and CDR2 is FYNNEI in the germline V gene. CDR3 sequence reads: CASSPPTGTYGYTF. The CDR3 DNA is TGTGCCAGCAGTCCCCCGACAGGGACCTATGGCTACACCTTC.

This clonotype was observed a few times. This chain joins TRBV18 and TRBJ2-2; D remains ambiguous. Germline values: CDR1 KGHSH, CDR2 LQKENI. V dropped 3 bases and J dropped 3 bases, with 2 bases sitting between them. CDR3 size: 12 residues. CDR3 sequence: CASSPDTGELFF. The CDR3 region has the DNA TGTGCCAGCTCACCGGACACCGGGGAGCTGTTTTTT.

This clonotype was seen more than once but under ten times. With a much larger clone just one base away, this may be a read error. The chain recombines TRBV6-6 with TRBJ1-1; D is unresolved. This CDR3 has 12 amino acids. Germline lookup yields CDR1 MNHNY and CDR2 SVGAGI (reference sequence). The V and J ends lost 1 base and 0 bases respectively, with 0 bases between them. The CDR3 protein is CASSYLNTEAFF. DNA for the CDR3: TGTGCCAGCAGTTACTTGAACACTGAAGCTTTCTTT.

This clonotype was detected ten times or more. The chain links TRBV29-1 to TRBJ2-2; D gene ambiguous. This CDR3 is built from 12 residues. CDR1 and CDR2 (germline): SQVTM, ANQGSEA. Trimming left V 6 bases short and J 5 bases short, with 10 bases between. The CDR3 bases are TGCAGCGTCCTGCTAGTAACCGGGGAGCTGTTTTTT. Translating it yields CSVLLVTGELFF.

V usage is TRBV28 and J usage is TRBJ1-2; D might be TRBD1 (6 bases). V lost 5 bases to trimming and J lost 4 bases, with 8 bases between them. There are 12 residues in the CDR3. Germline V gives CDR1 MDHEN, CDR2 SYDVKM. DNA of the CDR3: TGTGCCAGCAGTCGACAGGCCTATGGCTACACCTTC. It yields the protein CASSRQAYGYTF.

This clonotype was counted many times. The J gene is TRBJ1-2, the V gene TRBV28, with a weak D call TRBD1 (5 bases). Germline lookup yields CDR1 MDHEN and CDR2 SYDVKM. This CDR3 spans 12 amino acids. V dropped 8 bases and J dropped 4 bases, with 11 bases sitting between them. CDR3 nucleotide sequence: TGTGCCAGCCGGGACGGGGGCTATGGCTACACCTTC. It yields the protein CASRDGGYGYTF.

The chain combines TRBV7-2 with TRBJ1-1, with D possibly being TRBD1 (5 bases). Germline CDR1 SGHTA, CDR2 FQGNSA. The CDR3 sequence is 13 residues long. V lost 5 bases and J 4 bases, leaving 11 bases between the germline ends. The CDR3 sequence is CASSAGPSTEAFF. The CDR3 DNA sequence: TGTGCCAGCAGCGCGGGACCCAGCACTGAAGCTTTCTTT.

The table lists this clonotype with many counts. The chain combines TRBV6-5 with TRBJ2-7, with D possibly matching TRBD2 (6 bases). V dropped 3 bases and J dropped 2 bases, with 14 bases sitting between them. The CDR3 is made up of 15 amino acids. Germline V gene data show CDR1 as MNHEY and CDR2 as SVGAGI. CDR3 sequence reads: CASSYGRDETYEQYF. CDR3 sequence (DNA): TGTGCCAGCAGTTATGGGCGGGACGAGACCTACGAGCAGTACTTC.

This clonotype turned up a few times. V is TRBV5-1 and J is TRBJ1-1, with D unclear. CDR1 is SGHRS, CDR2 YFSETQ, per germline. V lost 1 base, J lost 11 bases, and 15 bases lay in between. The CDR3 contains 13 residues. The CDR3 loop is CASSLSSGIVAFF. DNA for the CDR3: TGCGCCAGCAGCTTGAGCTCTGGGATCGTGGCTTTCTTT.

The chain is built from TRBV3-1 and TRBJ1-1; TRBD1 matches 10 bases. This CDR3 spans 15 amino acids. Germline V gives CDR1 LGHDT, CDR2 YNNKEL (reference sequence). Trimming cost V 5 bases and J 3 bases; bases outside gene matches: 6. Here the CDR3 reads CASSIGQGGDTEAFF. The CDR3 DNA sequence: TGTGCCAGCAGCATAGGACAGGGGGGAGACACTGAAGCTTTCTTT.

The table lists this clonotype with a few counts. The chain carries TRBV11-3 and TRBJ2-7; no firm D call. V lost 3 bases to trimming and J lost 7 bases, with 16 bases between them. This CDR3 has 14 residues. The germline V gene has CDR1 SGHNT and CDR2 YENEEA. DNA of the CDR3: TGTGCCAGCAGCTTGTACAGACAATTTTCGGAGCAGTACTTC. Translating it yields CASSLYRQFSEQYF.

The table lists this clonotype with many counts. CDR3 amino acids: CSVVRGSNEKLFF. The CDR3 nucleotides read TGCAGCGTAGTCAGGGGCTCTAATGAAAAACTGTTTTTT. This chain links TRBV29-1 with TRBJ1-4, with D maybe TRBD1 (6 bases). From germline, CDR1 is SQVTM and CDR2 ANQGSEA. This CDR3 region has 13 residues. V lost 6 bases and J lost 3, with 11 bases in between.

This clonotype has at least ten counts. The J gene is TRBJ1-2, the V gene TRBV20-1; D may be TRBD1 (5 bases). There are 14 residues in the CDR3. Germline loops: CDR1 DFQATT, CDR2 SNEGSKA (reference sequence). V was cut by 1 base and J by 7 bases, with 16 bases left in between. CDR3 in amino acids: CSARGWGIKVGYTF. DNA of the CDR3: TGCAGTGCTAGAGGTTGGGGGATTAAGGTTGGCTACACCTTC.

This chain uses TRBV10-3 with TRBJ2-5; unclear D gene. CDR3 size: 12 residues. Trimming removed 11 bases from V and 4 bases from J, with 14 bases in between. CDR1 and CDR2 from the germline V gene are ENHRY and SYGVKD. CDR3 DNA sequence: TGTGCCCTAAAGGGCGAGTCAGAGACCCAGTACTTC. This sequence encodes CALKGESETQYF.

This sequence joins TRBV13 and TRBJ2-2; the match to TRBD2 covers 8 bases. The germline gives CDR1 PRHDT, CDR2 FYEKMQ (reference sequence). The V gene end was trimmed by 5 bases and the J gene end by 6 bases; junction bases not matched to a gene: 5. This CDR3 is 14 amino acids long. CDR3 in amino acids: CASSPRRGAGELFF. CDR3 sequence (DNA): TGTGCCAGCAGCCCCCGGCGGGGGGCCGGGGAGCTGTTTTTT.

V gene TRBV19 combines with J gene TRBJ1-4, with D perhaps TRBD1 (6 bases). The germline V and J ends were trimmed by 5 bases and 7 bases, with 17 bases remaining between them. Per the germline V gene, CDR1 is LNHDA and CDR2 is SQIVND (reference sequence). This CDR3 has 15 amino acids. CDR3 sequence (DNA): TGTGCCAGTAGTCTCCCAGGGGCAGGAGGTGAAAAACTGTTTTTT. This translates into CASSLPGAGGEKLFF.

This clonotype was seen at least ten times. The V and J genes are TRBV4-1 and TRBJ2-1; D uncertain. Germline CDR1 MGHRA, CDR2 YSYEKL. The CDR3 contains 15 residues. Trimming took off 4 bases at V and 4 bases at J, with 14 bases between the two ends. The CDR3 sequence is CASSPIADSYNEQFF. The CDR3 bases are TGCGCCAGCAGCCCAATCGCCGATTCGTACAATGAGCAGTTCTTC.

This clonotype was detected only a few times. This chain uses TRBV6-2 or TRBV6-3 with TRBJ1-1, with D perhaps TRBD1 (5 bases). The V gene's germline CDR1 is MNHEY and CDR2 SVGEGT. This CDR3 has 16 amino acids. The ends were cut back, 6 bases at V and 0 bases at J, with 17 bases in the middle. CDR3 DNA: TGTGCCAGCAGACCCCGACAGAGCCTCATGAACACTGAAGCTTTCTTT. It encodes CASRPRQSLMNTEAFF.

This clonotype was seen ten or more times. The genes are TRBV29-1 and TRBJ1-1; 7 bases agree with TRBD1. This CDR3 has 16 amino acids. Germline-derived CDR1 and CDR2 are SQVTM and ANQGSEA. The junction had 11 bases not matched to a gene; V was cut back by 4 bases and J by 0 bases. The CDR3 reads CSVGEARDRLNTEAFF. The CDR3 coding sequence is TGCAGCGTTGGAGAAGCCCGGGACAGATTGAACACTGAAGCTTTCTTT.